The entry that follows covers one T cell receptor beta chain sequence. CDR3 length: 15 residues. V was shortened by 6 bases and J by 1 base, with 15 bases between the two germline ends. Germline-derived CDR1 and CDR2 are MNHEY and SMNVEV (reference sequence). The data are from a study of blood T cell repertoires in COVID-19. The protocol was immunoSEQ multiplex PCR, while the TCRdb copy is restricted to in-frame clones and leaves out a portion. The repertoire holds over 150,000 clones, with more than 80% as singletons. What was sequenced was peripheral blood. The receptor was derived from a woman of 80 years or more with COVID-19, enrolled during active disease. The chain recombines TRBV27 with TRBJ2-5, with D maybe TRBD1 (5 bases). The CDR3 nucleotides read TGTGCCAGCAGCCTCACTCACAGGATCCAAGAGACCCAGTACTTC. This translates into CASSLTHRIQETQYF.